What follows describes a single TCR beta chain. As yet, its antigen is unknown. A multiplex PCR was run with 60 Vbeta primers and 13 Jbeta primers. The data were produced by immunoSEQ multiplex PCR, yet TCRdb's version contains in-frame clones alone and is incomplete. The sample has 120,000 or so clones; about 10% are singletons. This specimen belongs to a study of cytomegalovirus exposure and HLA in healthy donors. Regarding the study as a whole: The listing of 150 to 200 TCR beta chains classed them as cytomegalovirus-associated.

Samples came from healthy bone marrow donors. Trimming took off 10 bases at V and 5 bases at J, with 15 bases between the two ends. Germline lookup yields CDR1 SNHLY and CDR2 FYNNEI. CDR3 size: 13 residues. What was sequenced was PBMCs. The chain joins TRBV2 to TRBJ2-1, with D perhaps matching TRBD2 (6 bases). This TCR came from a woman younger than 35 in good health and CMV-seropositive. CDR3 bases: TGTGCCACCATAGCGGAGACGAACAATGAGCAGTTCTTC. Protein: CATIAETNNEQFF. The variable domain in full, with the rest retrieved from reference TRBV2 and TRBJ2-1, is EPEVTQTPSHQVTQMGQEVILRCVPISNHLYFYWYRQILGQKVEFLVSFYNNEISEKSEIFDDQFSVERPDGSNFTLKIRSTKLEDSAMYFCATIAETNNEQFFGPGTRLTVL.